This T cell receptor beta chain was documented in a study of T-cell memory formation after mild COVID-19. From the 5' RACE reads, TCRdb called clonotypes with MiXCR, one entry per CDR3 protein. Among 400,000 to 500,000 distinct CDR3 sequences listed, approximately 18% were seen once. Findings and limits, study-wide: The main location of contracting CD4+ clones was CM and EM, and that of contracting CD8+ clones was EMRA.

Germline CDR1 is SGHRS and CDR2 is YFSETQ. The V gene lost 1 base and the J gene lost 7 bases, with 18 bases spanning the gap. The CDR3 has 16 residues. This clonotype was counted between two and nine times. Its antigen is as yet unknown. J is TRBJ1-3 and V is TRBV5-1; no reliable D call. The TCR comes from a young man who had mild COVID-19 (a few samples of this study predate the infection). Cell type and time point are not known. Sequences were obtained from PBMCs or a T cell subset sorted from them (not recorded which). The CDR3 nucleotides read TGCGCCAGCAGCTTGAACAGTCTCTCTGGAAGGAACACCATATATTTT. It translates to CASSLNSLSGRNTIYF.